The rows below give T cell receptor beta chains drawn from one sample of a study of blood T cell repertoires in COVID-19. Clones were read by immunoSEQ multiplex PCR, and TCRdb kept only the in-frame ones, dropping some. Counted here are fewer than 200,000 clones, 70% to 85% occurring once; the ten biggest clones make up around 20%. The sequencing input was PBMCs or T cells enriched from blood (not recorded which). These receptors all come from a woman aged 70-85 years in a cohort exposed to, infected with or recovered from COVID-19 (not recorded which). Each CDR3 is given with its conserved first and last residue. A D gene is named only where the DNA matches it firmly. Clone size, where shown, is once, few, many, or a class for clones that have expanded.

>TRBV10-3|-|-|TRBJ1-5
CAISERRDSNQPQHF
TGTGCCATCAGTGAGAGGCGGGATAGCAATCAGCCCCAGCATTTT
>TRBV12-3/TRBV12-4|-|TRBD2|TRBJ2-3
CASTPVPGGTQYF
TGTGCCAGCACCCCCGTTCCGGGAGGTACGCAGTATTTT
>TRBV19|once|TRBD2|TRBJ2-7
CASSRGLAGGATYEQYF
TGTGCCAGTAGTCGAGGACTAGCGGGAGGAGCTACCTACGAGCAGTACTTC
>TRBV27|-|TRBD2|TRBJ2-1
CASRAFGGRNEQFF
TGTGCCAGCAGGGCTTTCGGCGGGAGAAATGAGCAGTTCTTC
>TRBV5-1|-|TRBD2|TRBJ2-7
CASSLGGGLSYEQYF
TGCGCCAGCAGCTTGGGCGGGGGTCTCTCCTACGAGCAGTACTTC
>TRBV7-3|few|-|TRBJ2-1
CASSKHPGDEQFF
TGTGCCAGCAGCAAGCACCCCGGGGATGAGCAGTTCTTC
>TRBV9|-|-|TRBJ1-2
CASQRDTNYGYTF
TGTGCCAGCCAACGCGACACTAACTATGGCTACACCTTC
>TRBV30|few|-|TRBJ1-1
CAWSSPTRKAFF
TGTGCCTGGAGTAGTCCGACAAGGAAGGCTTTCTTT
>TRBV9|-|-|TRBJ2-5
CASSVTTRIGETQYF
TGTGCCAGCAGCGTTACGACTAGAATTGGAGAGACCCAGTACTTC
>TRBV18|-|-|TRBJ2-2
CASSPTGNTGELFF
TGTGCCAGCTCACCAACGGGGAACACCGGGGAGCTGTTTTTT
>TRBV10-3|-|-|TRBJ1-6
CAIRADNSPLHF
TGTGCCATCAGGGCAGATAATTCACCCCTCCACTTT
>TRBV15|-|-|TRBJ1-1
CATSRDSQGTAFF
TGTGCCACCAGCAGAGACTCACAGGGAACAGCTTTCTTT
>TRBV5-1|-|-|TRBJ2-7
CASSLGTGEVHEQYF
TGCGCCAGCAGCTTGGGCACAGGGGAGGTCCACGAGCAGTACTTC
>TRBV24-1|-|-|TRBJ2-1
CATSAAHYNEQFF
TGTGCCACCAGTGCTGCGCATTACAATGAGCAGTTCTTC
>TRBV7-9|-|-|TRBJ2-1
CASSPSGSSYNEQFF
TGTGCCAGCAGCCCGTCGGGGAGCTCCTACAATGAGCAGTTCTTC
>TRBV15|few|TRBD1|TRBJ1-5
CATRRGQGSYNQPQHF
TGTGCCACACGCCGTGGACAGGGGTCTTACAATCAGCCCCAGCATTTT
>TRBV5-1|-|TRBD2|TRBJ2-1
CASSLGGTSGRNEQFF
TGCGCCAGCAGCCTGGGGGGGACTAGCGGGAGAAATGAGCAGTTCTTC
>TRBV5-4|-|-|TRBJ1-4
CASSLGTPDEKLFF
TGTGCCAGCAGCTTGGGGACTCCGGATGAAAAACTGTTTTTT
>TRBV7-6|-|TRBD2|TRBJ2-7
CASSLALGGAYEQYF
TGTGCCAGCAGCTTAGCGCTGGGGGGGGCCTACGAGCAGTACTTC
>TRBV9|-|-|TRBJ2-7
CASSVESGYSYEQYF
TGTGCCAGCAGCGTAGAAAGCGGGTACTCCTACGAGCAGTACTTC
>TRBV12-5|-|TRBD1|TRBJ1-1
CASGLGPGTAMNTEAFF
TGTGCTAGTGGTTTGGGACCCGGGACAGCTATGAACACTGAAGCTTTCTTT
>TRBV2|once|TRBD1|TRBJ1-2
CASSAYTGGYGYTF
TGTGCCAGCAGTGCGTACACAGGGGGCTATGGCTACACCTTC
>TRBV7-2|once|-|TRBJ2-5
CASSRTTQETQYF
TGTGCCAGCAGCAGGACAACTCAAGAGACCCAGTACTTC
>TRBV7-9|-|TRBD2|TRBJ2-7
CASSGFTSGRGEQYF
TGTGCCAGCAGCGGGTTCACTAGCGGGAGAGGCGAGCAGTACTTC
>TRBV19|-|TRBD2|TRBJ2-7
CASRRLAGVVGEQYF
TGTGCCAGTAGGCGACTAGCGGGAGTGGTAGGGGAGCAGTACTTC
>TRBV5-1|-|TRBD1|TRBJ2-2
CASSSKQGFGTGELFF
TGCGCCAGCAGCTCGAAACAGGGGTTTGGCACCGGGGAGCTGTTTTTT
>TRBV28|-|-|TRBJ2-1
CASSFSSGGPYNEQFF
TGTGCCAGCAGTTTTTCGAGTGGGGGCCCCTACAATGAGCAGTTCTTC
>TRBV28|-|-|TRBJ1-2
CASSLSTGHGDGYTF
TGTGCCAGCAGTTTATCGACAGGCCACGGGGATGGCTACACCTTC
>TRBV5-6|-|TRBD1|TRBJ2-3
CASSWTGRTDTQYF
TGTGCCAGCAGCTGGACAGGGCGCACAGATACGCAGTATTTT
>TRBV28|-|TRBD1|TRBJ2-7
CASSSVNYPDRGRNEQYF
TGTGCCAGCAGTTCAGTCAACTACCCAGACAGGGGGAGGAACGAGCAGTACTTC
>TRBV4-3|once|-|TRBJ1-4
CASSLRPGRGANEKLFF
TGCGCCAGCAGCCTCAGACCGGGCCGTGGGGCCAATGAAAAACTGTTTTTT
>TRBV18|-|TRBD1|TRBJ1-1
CASSRTGGTEAFF
TGTGCCAGCTCGCGGACAGGGGGCACTGAAGCTTTCTTT
>TRBV6-2/TRBV6-3|-|TRBD1|TRBJ2-7
CASSPRDRSYEQYF
TGTGCCAGCAGTCCGCGGGACAGGTCCTACGAGCAGTACTTC